A selection of T cell receptor beta chains follows, all from one sample in a study of T cells in Graves' hyperthyroidism and ophthalmopathy. TCRdb independently ran MiXCR on the multiplex PCR reads; one entry per CDR3 protein. The sample carries about 380,000 distinct CDR3 sequences, roughly 14% recorded once. Sequencing was done on a sample of blood. The receptors shown here come from a man aged 25-40 years with Graves' hyperthyroidism that later progressed to Graves' ophthalmopathy. CDR3s include the opening cysteine and the closing phenylalanine or tryptophan. D genes are given only for firm matches. Not every row has a clone size; where given, it reads once, few, many or a size class.

CDR3 protein	CDR3 DNA	clone size	V gene	D gene	J gene
CASSPTGGSEAFF	TGTGCCAGCTCTCCGACAGGGGGTTCTGAAGCTTTCTTT	many	TRBV19	TRBD1	TRBJ1-1
CASSRRTGSNQPQHF	TGTGCCAGCAGCCGTCGGACAGGGAGCAATCAGCCCCAGCATTTT	.	TRBV3-1	TRBD1	TRBJ1-5
CASSVGTGSGEQYF	TGTGCCAGCAGTGTTGGGACAGGGAGTGGCGAGCAGTACTTC	many	TRBV6-1	TRBD1	TRBJ2-7
CAISTNAPRGPGTEAFF	TGTGCCATCAGTACAAATGCTCCCAGGGGGCCGGGCACTGAAGCTTTCTTT	many	TRBV10-3	TRBD1	TRBJ1-1
CAGKERGTPNTGELFF	TGTGCCGGCAAAGAAAGGGGGACCCCGAACACCGGGGAGCTGTTTTTT	once	TRBV2	.	TRBJ2-2
CATGDTSYEQYF	TGTGCCACTGGGGACACCTCCTACGAGCAGTACTTC	many	TRBV28	.	TRBJ2-7
CASSLGLAGEDTGELFF	TGTGCCAGCAGCCTTGGACTAGCGGGGGAGGACACCGGGGAGCTGTTTTTT	.	TRBV28	TRBD2	TRBJ2-2
CASSWGGLALTGELFF	TGTGCCAGCAGTTGGGGGGGACTAGCTTTAACCGGGGAGCTGTTTTTT	many	TRBV27	TRBD2	TRBJ2-2
CASSLGKVVLSPLHF	TGTGCCAGCAGCCTCGGGAAGGTTGTTCTCTCACCCCTCCACTTT	.	TRBV14	.	TRBJ1-6
CASSFQGPYNEQFF	TGTGCCAGCAGTTTCCAGGGGCCCTACAATGAGCAGTTCTTC	many	TRBV12-3/TRBV12-4	.	TRBJ2-1
CASSIRVGYGYTF	TGTGCCAGCAGTATCAGGGTAGGGTATGGCTACACCTTC	many	TRBV12-3/TRBV12-4	.	TRBJ1-2
CASGLVPGVKDTEAFF	TGTGCTAGTGGTTTGGTACCCGGGGTGAAGGACACTGAAGCTTTCTTT	many	TRBV12-5	.	TRBJ1-1
CASSSPLDRATYEQYF	TGTGCCAGCAGCTCCCCGCTGGACAGGGCAACCTACGAGCAGTACTTC	few	TRBV11-2	TRBD1	TRBJ2-7
CASSESGGTEAFF	TGTGCCAGCAGTGAGAGTGGGGGCACTGAAGCTTTCTTT	many	TRBV6-1	.	TRBJ1-1
CATSDSWGENYGYTF	TGTGCCACCAGTGATTCCTGGGGGGAGAACTATGGCTACACCTTC	.	TRBV24-1	.	TRBJ1-2
CSVEDGLEQYF	TGCAGCGTTGAAGACGGCCTGGAGCAGTACTTC	.	TRBV29-1	.	TRBJ2-7
CASSPGDQPQHF	TGTGCCAGCTCACCAGGAGATCAGCCCCAGCATTTT	many	TRBV18	.	TRBJ1-5
CASSEEQGNEQYF	TGTGCCAGCAGTGAAGAACAGGGGAACGAGCAGTACTTC	many	TRBV6-1	TRBD1	TRBJ2-7
CASKAFDNSPLHF	TGTGCCAGCAAGGCATTTGATAATTCACCCCTCCACTTT	few	TRBV28	.	TRBJ1-6
CASSLPRNEQFF	TGTGCCAGCAGTCTACCGAGGAATGAGCAGTTCTTC	.	TRBV28	.	TRBJ2-1
CASSLGPQSDTQYF	TGTGCCAGCAGCTTAGGTCCCCAGTCTGATACGCAGTATTTT	few	TRBV7-9	.	TRBJ2-3
CASSVAAGGNEKLFF	TGTGCCAGCAGCGTAGCGGCAGGGGGTAATGAAAAACTGTTTTTT	many	TRBV9	TRBD1	TRBJ1-4
CASSELESYSSYEQYF	TGTGCCAGCAGTGAATTGGAATCTTATAGCTCCTACGAGCAGTACTTC	.	TRBV6-1	.	TRBJ2-7
CASSVDDRALNTEAFF	TGTGCCAGCAGCGTAGACGACAGGGCTTTGAACACTGAAGCTTTCTTT	many	TRBV9	TRBD1	TRBJ1-1
CASSLAWDEQYF	TGTGCCAGCAGCTTGGCGTGGGACGAGCAGTACTTC	many	TRBV5-8	.	TRBJ2-7
CASSYTGQGYTGELFF	TGTGCCAGCAGTTACACTGGACAGGGGTACACCGGGGAGCTGTTTTTT	many	TRBV6-5	TRBD1	TRBJ2-2
CASGGTWYEQYF	TGTGCCAGCGGGGGGACTTGGTACGAGCAGTACTTC	many	TRBV18	.	TRBJ2-7
CASSGQGGYYNSPLHF	TGTGCCAGCAGTGGACAGGGAGGCTACTATAATTCACCCCTCCACTTT	few	TRBV6-1	TRBD1	TRBJ1-6
CASSPQEAGELFF	TGTGCCAGCTCACCACAGGAGGCCGGGGAGCTGTTTTTT	many	TRBV18	.	TRBJ2-2
CAIQQFSGQGNTEAFF	TGTGCCATTCAGCAGTTTTCGGGACAGGGGAACACTGAAGCTTTCTTT	many	TRBV28	TRBD1	TRBJ1-1
CASSSGDTEAFF	TGTGCCAGCAGTTCAGGGGACACTGAAGCTTTCTTT	many	TRBV12-3/TRBV12-4	.	TRBJ1-1
CASSPQTGKDGYTF	TGTGCCAGCAGTCCCCAGACAGGGAAGGATGGCTACACCTTC	few	TRBV6-1	TRBD1	TRBJ1-2
CASSSGKNYEQYF	TGTGCCAGCAGCTCCGGGAAGAATTACGAGCAGTACTTC	many	TRBV7-9	.	TRBJ2-7
CASSPGQGSGYTF	TGTGCCAGCTCACCAGGCCAGGGATCTGGCTACACCTTC	many	TRBV18	.	TRBJ1-2
CASRRETGGRYGYTF	TGTGCCAGCAGACGCGAGACAGGGGGAAGATATGGCTACACCTTC	many	TRBV6-1	TRBD1	TRBJ1-2
CASSEGTGVAYGYTF	TGTGCCAGCAGTGAAGGTACAGGTGTGGCCTATGGCTACACCTTC	many	TRBV2	.	TRBJ1-2
CASSSGSVYGYTF	TGCGCCAGCAGCTCCGGATCTGTATATGGCTACACCTTC	few	TRBV5-1	.	TRBJ1-2
CASSLSGTGSTEQYF	TGTGCCAGTAGTCTCTCCGGGACAGGGTCTACGGAGCAGTACTTC	.	TRBV19	TRBD1	TRBJ2-7
CAISEFGDVNEQYF	TGTGCCATCAGTGAGTTTGGGGATGTCAACGAGCAGTACTTC	.	TRBV10-3	.	TRBJ2-7
CASSPTGEIEAFF	TGTGCCAGCAGTCCAACAGGGGAGATTGAAGCTTTCTTT	many	TRBV12-3/TRBV12-4	TRBD1	TRBJ1-1
CASSLERTGGNEKLFF	TGTGCCAGCAGCTTAGAGAGGACAGGGGGAAATGAAAAACTGTTTTTT	many	TRBV11-2	TRBD1	TRBJ1-4
CASSPDRIYGYTF	TGTGCCAGCAGTCCGGACAGGATCTATGGCTACACCTTC	many	TRBV12-3/TRBV12-4	TRBD1	TRBJ1-2
CASSVDRANQPQHF	TGTGCCAGCAGTGTCGACAGGGCGAATCAGCCCCAGCATTTT	once	TRBV12-3/TRBV12-4	TRBD1	TRBJ1-5
CASSVAPDFPYEQYF	TGTGCCAGCAGCGTAGCTCCCGACTTCCCCTACGAGCAGTACTTC	few	TRBV9	.	TRBJ2-7
CASSPLPGVNEKLFF	TGTGCCAGCAGCCCGTTGCCAGGAGTAAATGAAAAACTGTTTTTT	many	TRBV7-8	.	TRBJ1-4